This T cell receptor (beta chain) was profiled in a study of shared clonotypes between healthy human individuals. Clones were sequenced by immunoSEQ multiplex PCR, and TCRdb holds only the in-frame ones, with some missing. There are about 2.2 million clones in the sample; over 85% occur only once, and 1.5% to 2% lies in the top ten. The CDR3 is 15 residues long. V was trimmed by 5 bases and J by 13 bases, leaving 24 bases between them. Per the germline V gene, CDR1 is MNHNY and CDR2 is SVGAGI (reference sequence). Positively selected for CCR7, the CD45RO-negative cells used as naive CD8 cells excluded terminally differentiated effector memory CD45RA+ cells.

The TCR comes from a man between 18 and 35 years old in good health. Some clones in this sample may be carry-over from other donors' samples. The V and J genes are TRBV6-6 and TRBJ2-1; D is possibly TRBD2 (6 bases). The sequenced sample consisted of naive CD8+ T cells from PBMCs. For the CDR3, the DNA is TGTGCCAGCAGTCCGAGCGGCGGGGTAGTAGTAGAACAGTTCTTC. It translates to CASSPSGGVVVEQFF.